This T cell receptor (beta chain) came from a study of graft-versus-host responses after intestinal transplantation. Study details: Each recipient received a multivisceral, liver-intestinal, or isolated intestinal graft. Findings of the study overall: GvH clones were found in recipient marrow; some appeared first in ileum or blood.

Turning to this clone: What it binds is not known.

In germline, CDR1 is MNHEY, CDR2 SMNVEV (reference sequence). Unmatched junction bases numbered 3, after V lost 2 bases and J lost 5 bases. CDR3 size: 13 residues. Sequencing used immunoSEQ multiplex PCR; TCRdb keeps in-frame clones, though not all of them. Here the sample spans fewer than 100,000 clones, about 83% being singletons. The material was PBMCs, obtained 255 days after intestinal transplant. The V gene is TRBV27, the J gene TRBJ2-7, with TRBD1 matching 7 bases. This receptor was obtained from a human patient who received an intestinal transplant, so some T cells may come from the graft donor. The CDR3 loop reads CASSLDRDHEQYF. As DNA, the CDR3 is TGTGCCAGCAGTTTAGACAGGGACCACGAGCAGTACTTC.